This TCR beta chain was captured in a study of shared clonotypes between healthy human individuals. The study, taken as a whole, reports: Among non-shared clonotypes, generation probabilities were lower than among those shared by all four donors. The naive CD4 repertoires of a handful of donors were compared, and approximately 5% of clonotypes were shared.

Regarding this clone: Its specificity is not known. Other nucleotide sequences in the sample specify the same CDR3.

Produced via immunoSEQ multiplex PCR; TCRdb's table is partial and in-frame only. The sample yields roughly 2.4 million clones, roughly 95% seen once. The CDR3 is 15 residues long. Looked up from germline, CDR1 is SGHRS and CDR2 is YFSETQ. The V gene lost 2 bases and the J gene lost 2 bases, with 10 bases spanning the gap. This receptor was taken from a man younger than 30 in good health. What was sequenced was naive CD4+ T cells sorted from blood. Specified subset: CD45RA+ positively selected. V gene TRBV5-1 combines with J gene TRBJ2-2; D might be TRBD2 (6 bases). The CDR3 nucleotides are TGCGCCAGCAGCTTAGTGGCGGGAAACACCGGGGAGCTGTTTTTT. It translates to CASSLVAGNTGELFF.